This passage covers 26 T cell receptor beta chains from one sample sequenced in a study of CD8+ T cells in alopecia areata. RNA extraction was followed by reverse transcription into cDNA, which acted as the sequencing template. Sequencing used immunoSEQ multiplex PCR; TCRdb keeps in-frame clones, though not all of them. This repertoire shows about 20,000 clones, less than 70% found once; its top ten account for about 4.9%. Several patients' sorted CD4+ cells yielded CD25+CD127- cells. Input material: CD4+ Tregs sorted from blood. The receptors come from a human donor with alopecia areata.

The rearrangement links TRBV2 to TRBJ2-1; D is ambiguous. The CDR3 totals 11 residues. Germline V lookup: CDR1 SNHLY, CDR2 FYNNEI. V was cut by 4 bases and J by 8 bases, with 6 bases left in between. The chain's CDR3 is CASSASYEQFF. The CDR3 nucleotides read TGTGCCAGCAGTGCCAGCTATGAGCAGTTCTTC.

The rearrangement uses TRBV5-1 and TRBJ2-3, with D possibly TRBD1 on 6 matching bases. Trimming pared 6 bases from V and 2 bases from J, leaving 13 bases between. The V gene's germline CDR1 is SGHRS and CDR2 YFSETQ. The CDR3 extends over 14 amino acids. CDR3 protein: CASNLQGSTDTQYF. CDR3 sequence (DNA): TGCGCCAGCAATCTACAGGGATCCACAGATACGCAGTATTTT. Combining the CDR3 with reference TRBV5-1 and TRBJ2-3 gives the whole variable domain KAGVTQTPRYLIKTRGQQVTLSCSPISGHRSVSWYQQTPGQGLQFLFEYFSETQRNKGNFPGRFSGRQFSNSRSEMNVSTLELGDSALYLCASNLQGSTDTQYFGPGTRLTVL.

The chain joins TRBV5-4 to TRBJ2-5, with D unclear. CDR1 is SGHNT, CDR2 YYREEE, per germline (reference sequence). This CDR3 region has 13 residues. Trimming took 6 bases from V and 1 from J, leaving 10 bases between them. CDR3 in amino acids: CASNTRFQETQYF. CDR3 in DNA: TGTGCCAGCAATACCAGATTCCAAGAGACCCAGTACTTC.

The J gene is TRBJ2-2, the V gene TRBV7-2; no firm D call. Germline lookup yields CDR1 SGHTA and CDR2 FQGNSA. The CDR3 length is 14 residues. Trimming removed 4 bases at V and 6 bases at J, with 12 bases between. The CDR3 DNA reads as TGTGCCAGCAGCTCCCCCAGGCTCCCCGGGGAGCTGTTTTTT. Translation gives CASSSPRLPGELFF. Full variable domain (missing parts from reference TRBV7-2 and TRBJ2-2): GAGVSQSPSNKVTEKGKDVELRCDPISGHTALYWYRQSLGQGLEFLIYFQGNSAPDKSGLPSDRFSAERTGGSVSTLTIQRTQQEDSAVYLCASSSPRLPGELFFGEGSRLTVL.

This sequence joins TRBV29-1 and TRBJ2-1, with TRBD1 identical over 7 bases. Germline trimming cut 0 bases from V and 4 bases from J; bases unmatched to any gene: 9. The germline gives CDR1 SQVTM, CDR2 ANQGSEA. CDR3 length equals 16 residues. The CDR3: CSVEDIWDSKYNEQFF. CDR3 nucleotide sequence: TGCAGCGTTGAAGATATCTGGGACAGCAAATACAATGAGCAGTTCTTC.

The chain carries TRBV5-4 and TRBJ1-2; 7 bases agree with TRBD1. Trimming took 4 bases from V and 2 from J; bases not matched to a gene: 8. The CDR3 runs to 15 residues. The germline V gene has CDR1 SGHNT and CDR2 YYREEE (reference sequence). CDR3 in DNA: TGTGCCAGCAGCACCCAGACAGGGAGCAACTATGGCTACACCTTC. This translates into CASSTQTGSNYGYTF.

The chain is built from TRBV25-1 and TRBJ2-7; either TRBD1 or TRBD2 may fit D (6 bases each). The CDR3 has 14 amino acids. The V end lost 3 bases, the J end lost 3 bases, and 12 bases lay between the germline ends. Per germline, CDR1 MGHDK and CDR2 SYGVNS. CDR3 DNA sequence: TGTGCCAGCAGTGACTCCGGGGGCTTCTACGAGCAGTACTTC. This translates into CASSDSGGFYEQYF.

Note on this clone: Other DNA sequences in the sample encode the same CDR3. The chain couples TRBV29-1 to TRBJ2-3; TRBD2 might be the D (6 bases). CDR1 SQVTM and CDR2 ANQGSEA come from the germline V gene. With 5 bases removed from V and 4 bases from J, the gap between germline ends came to 16 bases. The CDR3 covers 14 residues. The CDR3 sequence is CSVLTGDEADTQYF. The CDR3, as DNA: TGCAGCGTTCTAACGGGGGACGAGGCAGATACGCAGTATTTT.

The chain links TRBV7-2 to TRBJ2-1, with TRBD2 matching 9 bases. The ends lost 1 base at V and 8 bases at J; junction bases unmatched: 9. The CDR3 spans 16 residues. Germline CDR1 reads SGHTA; CDR2 reads FQGNSA. CDR3 protein: CASSLVGSGSKDEQFF. CDR3 nucleotide sequence: TGTGCCAGCAGCTTAGTAGGTAGCGGGAGCAAAGATGAGCAGTTCTTC.

The V and J genes are TRBV5-1 and TRBJ2-7; 12 nucleotides line up with TRBD2. Per germline, CDR1 SGHRS and CDR2 YFSETQ. Unmatched junction bases numbered 4, after V lost 4 bases and J lost 2 bases. The CDR3 runs to 15 residues. The CDR3 sequence is CASSTASGGAYEQYF. DNA of the CDR3: TGCGCCAGCAGCACCGCTAGCGGGGGGGCCTACGAGCAGTACTTC. Combining the CDR3 with reference TRBV5-1 and TRBJ2-7 gives the whole variable domain KAGVTQTPRYLIKTRGQQVTLSCSPISGHRSVSWYQQTPGQGLQFLFEYFSETQRNKGNFPGRFSGRQFSNSRSEMNVSTLELGDSALYLCASSTASGGAYEQYFGPGTRLTVT.

The V gene is TRBV2, the J gene TRBJ2-7; 8 nucleotides agree with TRBD1. Germline CDR1 reads SNHLY; CDR2 reads FYNNEI. The CDR3 extends over 15 amino acids. Trimming took 4 bases from V and 1 from J; bases not matched to a gene: 6. The CDR3 spells CASSGDGQGSYEQYF. CDR3 nucleotides: TGTGCCAGCAGTGGGGATGGACAGGGTTCCTACGAGCAGTACTTC.

The table lists this clone with a count of one. The chain employs TRBV6-6 and TRBJ1-5, with D uncertain. Germline CDR1 reads MNHNY; CDR2 reads SVGAGI (reference sequence). CDR3 length: 14 residues. V was clipped by 6 bases and J by 4 bases, with 13 bases between them. The CDR3: CASRIGSGNQPQHF. CDR3 DNA sequence: TGTGCCAGCAGGATCGGGTCGGGAAATCAGCCCCAGCATTTT.

This chain connects TRBV5-1 to TRBJ1-5; D remains unclear. The ends were cut back, 3 bases at V and 10 bases at J, with 14 bases in the middle. Germline V gene sequence: CDR1 SGHRS, CDR2 YFSETQ. The CDR3 covers 13 residues. CDR3 bases: TGCGCCAGCAGCTCCGAACCTAGTTTACCCCAGCATTTT. It translates to CASSSEPSLPQHF.

The genes are TRBV29-1 and TRBJ1-1, with D unresolved. V was shortened by 4 bases and J by 9 bases, with 9 bases between the two germline ends. Germline assignment: CDR1 SQVTM and CDR2 ANQGSEA. The length of the CDR3 is 10 residues. The CDR3 loop is CSVGVSQAFF. The DNA for the CDR3 is TGCAGCGTTGGGGTGTCCCAAGCTTTCTTT. Drawing the rest from reference TRBV29-1 and TRBJ1-1, the complete variable domain is SAVISQKPSRDICQRGTSLTIQCQVDSQVTMMFWYRQQPGQSLTLIATANQGSEATYESGFVIDKFPISRPNLTFSTLTVSNMSPEDSSIYLCSVGVSQAFFGQGTRLTVV.

The J gene is TRBJ2-3, the V gene TRBV5-1, with 11 bases lining up with TRBD2. Looked up from germline, CDR1 is SGHRS and CDR2 is YFSETQ. V lost 0 bases to trimming and J lost 4 bases; unmatched junction nucleotides: 4. There are 16 residues in the CDR3. In DNA, the CDR3 is TGCGCCAGCAGCTTGGGACTAGCGGGAAGTGCAGATACGCAGTATTTT. This sequence encodes CASSLGLAGSADTQYF.

The V call is TRBV4-1, the J call TRBJ2-3, with 8 bases matching TRBD2. From germline, CDR1 is MGHRA and CDR2 YSYEKL. The CDR3 is made up of 16 amino acids. J was trimmed by 4 bases and V by 0 bases; bases with no gene match: 6. CDR3 protein: CASSQDFGLAADTQYF. The CDR3, as DNA: TGCGCCAGCAGCCAAGATTTCGGACTAGCCGCAGATACGCAGTATTTT.

The chain is built from TRBV6-6 and TRBJ1-1; D gene ambiguous. The germline V gene has CDR1 MNHNY and CDR2 SVGAGI (reference sequence). This CDR3 has 14 residues. Deletions cut 6 bases from V and 1 base from J, with 12 bases between. DNA for the CDR3: TGTGCCAGCAGGGACCAGACAAGGAACACTGAAGCTTTCTTT. It encodes CASRDQTRNTEAFF.

The sample holds one count of this clone. The V gene is TRBV9, the J gene TRBJ2-2; 14 bases agree with TRBD2. The CDR3 runs 19 residues. V lost 0 bases and J lost 3; bases outside the gene matches: 7. Germline CDR1 reads SGDLS; CDR2 reads YYNGEE. CDR3 loop: CASSVGGLAGGRDTGELFF. The CDR3 DNA reads as TGTGCCAGCAGCGTAGGTGGACTAGCGGGGGGCCGTGACACCGGGGAGCTGTTTTTT.

Relative to its sample, this clone is medium-sized. The V gene is TRBV28, the J gene TRBJ2-5, with no clear D. Germline CDR1 is MDHEN and CDR2 is SYDVKM. There are 13 residues in the CDR3. V was clipped by 4 bases and J by 1 base, with 7 bases between them. Written as DNA, the CDR3 is TGTGCCAGCAGTTCACGGGTCCAAGAGACCCAGTACTTC. This codes for CASSSRVQETQYF.

V and J are TRBV7-9 and TRBJ2-5; D is perhaps TRBD1 (6 bases). CDR1 and CDR2 (germline): SEHNR, FQNEAQ (reference sequence). The CDR3 consists of 14 residues. Trimming took 8 bases from V and 4 from J, leaving 17 bases between them. CDR3 residues: CASSRQAWGETQYF. The DNA for the CDR3 is TGTGCCAGCTCTCGACAGGCCTGGGGAGAGACCCAGTACTTC.

This clone is labeled medium-sized (0.01 to 0.1%). The rearrangement links TRBV28 to TRBJ1-2; D is uncertain. Trimming took off 3 bases at V and 2 bases at J, with 1 base between the two ends. This CDR3 contains 11 residues. Germline values: CDR1 MDHEN, CDR2 SYDVKM. The CDR3 loop reads CASSFNYGYTF. CDR3 DNA sequence: TGTGCCAGCAGTTTCAACTATGGCTACACCTTC.

This chain uses TRBV5-4 with TRBJ2-3, with D perhaps TRBD1 (6 bases). This CDR3 region has 14 residues. Germline CDR1 reads SGHNT; CDR2 reads YYREEE (reference sequence). V lost 4 bases, J lost 2 bases, and 11 bases lay in between. The DNA of the CDR3 is TGTGCCAGCAGCCCCGACAGGTACACAGATACGCAGTATTTT. This encodes CASSPDRYTDTQYF.

The rearrangement joins TRBV7-2 to TRBJ2-7, with TRBD2 matching over 11 bases. Per germline, CDR1 SGHTA and CDR2 FQGNSA. There are 15 residues in the CDR3. V gave up 5 bases and J gave up 6 bases; unmatched junction bases: 9. The CDR3 reads CASSLTSGSFSEQYF. Written as DNA, the CDR3 is TGTGCCAGCAGCCTTACTAGCGGGAGTTTTTCCGAGCAGTACTTC.

This sequence joins TRBV2 and TRBJ2-7; 10 positions agree with TRBD2. The CDR3 totals 13 residues. The V segment lost 8 bases and the J segment 2 bases; nucleotides outside the gene matches: 3. Per germline, CDR1 SNHLY and CDR2 FYNNEI. This chain's CDR3 is CASRAGGPYEQYF. DNA for the CDR3: TGTGCCAGCCGAGCGGGGGGGCCCTACGAGCAGTACTTC.

The chain combines TRBV10-1 with TRBJ2-1, with 13 bases fitting TRBD2. Germline lookup yields CDR1 WNHNN and CDR2 SYGVQD (reference sequence). The CDR3 extends over 17 amino acids. V lost 3 bases and J lost 0; bases outside the gene matches: 2. CDR3 DNA sequence: TGCGCCAGCAGTGACCGGACTAGCGGGAGCTCCTACAATGAGCAGTTCTTC. Its protein product is CASSDRTSGSSYNEQFF.

V is TRBV5-1 and J is TRBJ2-1; 9 bases agree with TRBD1. CDR3 size: 17 residues. The V gene end was trimmed by 4 bases and the J gene end by 7 bases; junction bases not matched to a gene: 15. From germline, CDR1 is SGHRS and CDR2 YFSETQ. CDR3 sequence reads: CASSVGMGDRVRNEQFF. The CDR3 DNA sequence: TGCGCCAGCAGCGTAGGTATGGGGGACAGGGTTCGGAATGAGCAGTTCTTC.